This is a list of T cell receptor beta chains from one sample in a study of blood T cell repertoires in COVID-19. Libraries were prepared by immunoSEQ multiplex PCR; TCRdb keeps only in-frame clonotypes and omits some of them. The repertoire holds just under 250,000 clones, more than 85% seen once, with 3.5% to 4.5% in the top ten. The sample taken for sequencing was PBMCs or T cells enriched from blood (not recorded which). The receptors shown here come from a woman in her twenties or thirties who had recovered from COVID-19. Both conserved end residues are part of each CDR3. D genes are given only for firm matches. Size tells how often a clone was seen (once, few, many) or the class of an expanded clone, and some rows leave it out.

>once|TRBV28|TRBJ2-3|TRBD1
CASSLYSGQGIDTQYF
TGTGCCAGCAGTTTGTATTCGGGACAGGGAATAGATACGCAGTATTTT
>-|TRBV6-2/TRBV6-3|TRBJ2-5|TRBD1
CASSPTDRAFSETQYF
TGTGCCAGCAGTCCAACGGACAGGGCGTTTAGTGAGACCCAGTACTTC
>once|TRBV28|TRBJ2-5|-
CASSLWGRYQETQYF
TGTGCCAGCAGTTTATGGGGCAGGTACCAAGAGACCCAGTACTTC
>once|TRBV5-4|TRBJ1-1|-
CASSLVILRGLDTEAFF
TGTGCCAGCAGCTTGGTTATTTTGCGGGGTCTAGACACTGAAGCTTTCTTT
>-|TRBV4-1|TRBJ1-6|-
CASSQEDRNNSPLHF
TGCGCCAGCAGCCAAGAGGACAGAAATAATTCACCCCTCCACTTT
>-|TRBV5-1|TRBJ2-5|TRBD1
CASSRGTGDGETQYF
TGCGCCAGCAGCCGTGGGACAGGGGATGGGGAGACCCAGTACTTC
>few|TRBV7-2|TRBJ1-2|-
CASSLDLGHWRKGYTF
TGTGCCAGCAGCTTAGACCTGGGACATTGGAGGAAGGGCTACACCTTC
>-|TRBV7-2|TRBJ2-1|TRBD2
CASSRGASGYNEQFF
TGTGCCAGCAGCAGAGGCGCTAGCGGGTACAATGAGCAGTTCTTC
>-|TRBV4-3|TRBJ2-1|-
CASSQSGGQIHNEQFF
TGCGCCAGCAGCCAGAGCGGGGGACAGATCCACAATGAGCAGTTCTTC
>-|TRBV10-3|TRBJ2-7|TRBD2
CAISGPTSGKAYEQYF
TGTGCCATCAGTGGACCCACTAGCGGCAAAGCCTACGAGCAGTACTTC
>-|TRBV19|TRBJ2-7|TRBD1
CASSHNRGEQYF
TGTGCCAGTAGTCACAACAGGGGCGAGCAGTACTTC
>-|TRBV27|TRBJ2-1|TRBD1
CASSLSPGGWLNEQFF
TGTGCCAGCAGTTTATCACCAGGGGGCTGGTTGAATGAGCAGTTCTTC
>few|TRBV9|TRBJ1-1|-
CASSVDTAMNTEAFF
TGTGCCAGCAGCGTAGACACAGCCATGAACACTGAAGCTTTCTTT
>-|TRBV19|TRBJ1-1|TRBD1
CASSRGQGWGTEAFF
TGTGCCAGTAGTAGGGGACAGGGGTGGGGCACTGAAGCTTTCTTT
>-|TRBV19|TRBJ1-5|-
CASSNALRGVEPQHF
TGTGCCAGTAGTAACGCCCTTCGAGGAGTTGAGCCCCAGCATTTT
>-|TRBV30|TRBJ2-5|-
CAWSVTARSGETQYF
TGTGCCTGGAGTGTAACGGCTAGAAGCGGCGAGACCCAGTACTTC
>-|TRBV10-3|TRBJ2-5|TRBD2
CAISPGLAGNQETQYF
TGTGCCATCAGCCCAGGACTAGCGGGCAACCAAGAGACCCAGTACTTC
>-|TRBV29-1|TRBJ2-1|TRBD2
CSVRGLAGRNNEQFF
TGCAGCGTTCGAGGACTAGCGGGAAGAAACAATGAGCAGTTCTTC
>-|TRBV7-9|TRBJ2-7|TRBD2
CASSPLGLAGLSYEQYF
TGTGCCAGCTCCCCCTTGGGGCTAGCGGGCCTCTCCTACGAGCAGTACTTC
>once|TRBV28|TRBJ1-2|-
CASRANYGYTF
TGTGCCAGCCGAGCTAACTATGGCTACACCTTC
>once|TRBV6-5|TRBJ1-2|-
CASGSPQGGYTF
TGTGCCAGCGGGTCCCCCCAGGGAGGCTACACCTTC
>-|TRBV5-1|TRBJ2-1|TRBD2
CASHLYSSGRGNEQFF
TGCGCCAGCCACTTATACTCTAGCGGGAGGGGCAATGAGCAGTTCTTC
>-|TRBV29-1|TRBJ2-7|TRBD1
CSVEGQGGHEQYF
TGCAGCGTTGAAGGACAGGGCGGGCACGAGCAGTACTTC
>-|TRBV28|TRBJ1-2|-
CASSSPHDSPRGRGGYTF
TGTGCCAGCAGTTCCCCGCACGACAGCCCCAGAGGTCGTGGAGGCTACACCTTC
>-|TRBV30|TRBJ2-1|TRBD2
CAWSGGRTSSYNEQFF
TGTGCCTGGAGTGGGGGACGGACTAGCTCCTACAATGAGCAGTTCTTC
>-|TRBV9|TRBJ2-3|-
CASSPGTYTDTQYF
TGTGCCAGCAGCCCCGGGACATACACAGATACGCAGTATTTT
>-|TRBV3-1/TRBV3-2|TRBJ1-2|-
CASSPLDSYGYTF
TGTGCCAGCAGCCCCTTGGACAGCTATGGCTACACCTTC
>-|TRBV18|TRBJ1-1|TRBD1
CASSVDRGISEAFF
TGTGCCAGCTCTGTAGACAGGGGGATATCTGAAGCTTTCTTT
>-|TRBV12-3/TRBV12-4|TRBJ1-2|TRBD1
CASSSTGDRGYTF
TGTGCCAGCAGTTCGACAGGGGACCGTGGCTACACCTTC
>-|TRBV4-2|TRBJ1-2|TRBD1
CASSQDNRGYMNYGYTF
TGTGCCAGCAGCCAAGATAACAGGGGTTATATGAACTATGGCTACACCTTC
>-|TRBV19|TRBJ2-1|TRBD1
CASSRVGQGRFNEQFF
TGTGCCAGTAGTCGAGTGGGACAGGGAAGGTTCAATGAGCAGTTCTTC
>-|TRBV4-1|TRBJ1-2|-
CASSQGPGDYGYTF
TGCGCCAGCAGCCAAGGTCCAGGGGACTATGGCTACACCTTC
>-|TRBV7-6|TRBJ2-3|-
CASSQGSGTADTQYF
TGTGCCAGCAGCCAGGGGTCGGGGACGGCAGATACGCAGTATTTT
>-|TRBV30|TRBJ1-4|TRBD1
CAWQGAYEKLFF
TGTGCCTGGCAGGGGGCGTATGAAAAACTGTTTTTT
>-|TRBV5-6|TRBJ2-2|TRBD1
CASSGRDRGYPGELFF
TGTGCCAGCAGCGGCCGGGACAGGGGATATCCCGGGGAGCTGTTTTTT
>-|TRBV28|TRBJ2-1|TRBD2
CASSYTLGTTIYNEQFF
TGTGCCAGCAGTTACACTCTCGGGACTACCATCTACAATGAGCAGTTCTTC
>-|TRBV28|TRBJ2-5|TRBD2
CASSKAGGPRGQYF
TGTGCCAGCAGTAAAGCGGGAGGTCCCCGTGGCCAGTACTTC
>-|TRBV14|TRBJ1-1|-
CASSPRGGLSTEAFF
TGTGCCAGCAGCCCTAGGGGGGGCCTGAGCACTGAAGCTTTCTTT
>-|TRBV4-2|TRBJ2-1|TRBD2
CASSQYSRLGTSGRVEQFF
TGTGCCAGCAGCCAATACTCCCGGCTCGGGACTAGCGGGAGAGTAGAGCAGTTCTTC
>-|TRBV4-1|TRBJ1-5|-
CASSHLRGSNQPQHF
TGCGCCAGCAGCCACCTCAGGGGTAGCAATCAGCCCCAGCATTTT
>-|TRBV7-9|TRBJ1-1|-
CASSATGSTNTEAFF
TGTGCCAGCAGCGCGACGGGATCTACCAACACTGAAGCTTTCTTT
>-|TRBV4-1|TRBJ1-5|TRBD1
CASSQDDRVPVSQHF
TGCGCCAGCAGCCAAGATGACAGGGTTCCCGTTTCCCAGCATTTT
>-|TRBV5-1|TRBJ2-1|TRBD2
CASSLDILAVYNEQFF
TGCGCCAGCAGCTTGGATATACTAGCGGTCTACAATGAGCAGTTCTTC
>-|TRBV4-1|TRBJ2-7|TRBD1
CASSPGQATYEQYF
TGCGCCAGCAGCCCGGGACAGGCGACCTACGAGCAGTACTTC
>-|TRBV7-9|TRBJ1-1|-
CASRDDRPEAFF
TGTGCCAGCAGGGATGACAGACCTGAAGCTTTCTTT
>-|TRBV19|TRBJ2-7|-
CASSIQQNYEQYF
TGTGCCAGTAGTATCCAACAGAACTACGAGCAGTACTTC
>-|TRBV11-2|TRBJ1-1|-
CASSPTTGTTEAFF
TGTGCCAGCAGCCCAACAACAGGTACCACTGAAGCTTTCTTT
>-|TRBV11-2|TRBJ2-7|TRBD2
CASSRTSAEGFYEQYF
TGTGCCAGCAGCCGGACTAGCGCCGAAGGGTTCTACGAGCAGTACTTC
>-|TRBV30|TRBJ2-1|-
CAWTRSSYNEQFF
TGTGCCTGGACAAGGAGCTCCTACAATGAGCAGTTCTTC
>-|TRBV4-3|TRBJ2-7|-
CASSQGRDEQYF
TGCGCCAGCAGCCAAGGCAGGGACGAGCAGTACTTC
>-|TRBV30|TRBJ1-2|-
CACTRAPGGGYTF
TGTGCCTGTACCCGCGCCCCGGGGGGCGGCTACACCTTC
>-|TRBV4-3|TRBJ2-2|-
CASSSSPNTGELFF
TGCGCCAGCAGTAGTAGCCCGAACACCGGGGAGCTGTTTTTT
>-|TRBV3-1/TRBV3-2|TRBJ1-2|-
CASSPDGGYNYGYTF
TGTGCCAGCAGCCCTGACGGGGGATACAACTATGGCTACACCTTC
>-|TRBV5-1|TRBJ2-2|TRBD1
CASSSNRGTGELFF
TGCGCCAGCAGCTCGAACAGGGGCACCGGGGAGCTGTTTTTT
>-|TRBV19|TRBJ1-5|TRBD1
CASSTRTGEFPSNQPQHF
TGTGCCAGTAGTACCCGGACAGGGGAGTTCCCGTCAAATCAGCCCCAGCATTTT
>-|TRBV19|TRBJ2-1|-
CASSLLSSYNEQFF
TGTGCCAGTTCCCTTCTCAGCTCCTACAATGAGCAGTTCTTC
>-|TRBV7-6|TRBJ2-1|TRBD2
CASSLGGRAGMGNEQFF
TGTGCCAGCAGCTTAGGGGGCAGAGCGGGAATGGGGAATGAGCAGTTCTTC
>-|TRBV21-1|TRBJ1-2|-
CASSKDEGGNGYTF
TGTGCCAGCAGCAAAGATGAGGGAGGGAATGGCTACACCTTC
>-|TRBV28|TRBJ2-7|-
CASSSPGARLYEQYF
TGTGCCAGCAGTTCCCCTGGGGCGAGGCTCTACGAGCAGTACTTC
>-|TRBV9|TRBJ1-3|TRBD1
CASSVEGQGFGGNTIYF
TGTGCCAGCAGCGTAGAGGGACAGGGGTTCGGGGGGAACACCATATATTTT